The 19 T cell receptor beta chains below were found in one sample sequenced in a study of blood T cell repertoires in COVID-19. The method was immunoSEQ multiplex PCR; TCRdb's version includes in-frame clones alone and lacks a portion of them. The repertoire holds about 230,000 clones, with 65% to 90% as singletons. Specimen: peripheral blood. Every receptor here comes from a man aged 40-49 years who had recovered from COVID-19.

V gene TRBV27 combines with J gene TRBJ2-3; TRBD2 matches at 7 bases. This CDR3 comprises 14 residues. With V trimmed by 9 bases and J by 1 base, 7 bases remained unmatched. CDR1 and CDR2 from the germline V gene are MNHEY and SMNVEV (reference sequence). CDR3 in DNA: TGTGCCAGGAGAGTGAGCGGGGGCACAGATACGCAGTATTTT. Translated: CARRVSGGTDTQYF.

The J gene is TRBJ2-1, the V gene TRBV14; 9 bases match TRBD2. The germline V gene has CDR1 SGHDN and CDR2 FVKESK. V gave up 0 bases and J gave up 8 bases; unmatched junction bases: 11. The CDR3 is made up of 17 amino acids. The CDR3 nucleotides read TGTGCCAGCAGCCAAGATAGGGCTAGCGGGACCCGACATGAGCAGTTCTTC. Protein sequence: CASSQDRASGTRHEQFF.

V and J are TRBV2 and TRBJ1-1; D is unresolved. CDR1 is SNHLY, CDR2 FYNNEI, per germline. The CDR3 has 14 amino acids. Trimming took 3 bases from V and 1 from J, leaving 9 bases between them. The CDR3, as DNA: TGTGCCAGCAGTGAGTGGCACCGGAACACTGAAGCTTTCTTT. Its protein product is CASSEWHRNTEAFF.

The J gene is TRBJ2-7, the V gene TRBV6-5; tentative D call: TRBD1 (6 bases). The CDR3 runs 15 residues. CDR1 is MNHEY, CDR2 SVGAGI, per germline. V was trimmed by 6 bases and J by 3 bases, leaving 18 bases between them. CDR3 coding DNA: TGTGCCAGCAGGTCAGGACAACAGGGTTTCTACGAGCAGTACTTC. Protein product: CASRSGQQGFYEQYF.

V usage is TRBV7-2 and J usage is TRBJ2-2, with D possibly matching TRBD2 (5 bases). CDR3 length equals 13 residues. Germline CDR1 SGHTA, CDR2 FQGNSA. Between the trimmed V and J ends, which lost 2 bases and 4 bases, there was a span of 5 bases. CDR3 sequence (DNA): TGTGCCAGCAGCTTAACTAGCACCGGGGAGCTGTTTTTT. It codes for CASSLTSTGELFF.

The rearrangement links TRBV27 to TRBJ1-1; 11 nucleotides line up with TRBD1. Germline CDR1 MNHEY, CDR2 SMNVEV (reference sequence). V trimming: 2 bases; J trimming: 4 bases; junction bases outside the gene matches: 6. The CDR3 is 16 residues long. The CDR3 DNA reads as TGTGCCAGCAGTTTAAGGGACAGGGGGTTGGGCACTGAAGCTTTCTTT. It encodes CASSLRDRGLGTEAFF.

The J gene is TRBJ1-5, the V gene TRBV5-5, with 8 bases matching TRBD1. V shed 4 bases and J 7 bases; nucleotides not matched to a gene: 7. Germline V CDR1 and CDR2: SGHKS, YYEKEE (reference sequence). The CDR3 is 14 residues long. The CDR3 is CASSPGQGGQPQHF. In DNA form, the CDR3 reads TGTGCCAGCAGCCCCGGACAGGGAGGGCAGCCCCAGCATTTT.

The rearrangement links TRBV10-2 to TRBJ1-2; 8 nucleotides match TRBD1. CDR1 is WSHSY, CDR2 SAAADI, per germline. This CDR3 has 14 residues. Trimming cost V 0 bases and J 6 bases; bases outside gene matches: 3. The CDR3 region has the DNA TGCGCCAGCAGTGAGTCTGGACAGGGTGATGGCTACACCTTC. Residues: CASSESGQGDGYTF.

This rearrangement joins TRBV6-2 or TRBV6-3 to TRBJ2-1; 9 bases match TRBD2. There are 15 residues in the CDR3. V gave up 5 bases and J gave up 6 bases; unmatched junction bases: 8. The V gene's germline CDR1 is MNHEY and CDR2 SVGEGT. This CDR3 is CASSIDGLAFNEQFF. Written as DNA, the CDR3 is TGTGCCAGCAGTATCGACGGACTAGCGTTCAATGAGCAGTTCTTC.

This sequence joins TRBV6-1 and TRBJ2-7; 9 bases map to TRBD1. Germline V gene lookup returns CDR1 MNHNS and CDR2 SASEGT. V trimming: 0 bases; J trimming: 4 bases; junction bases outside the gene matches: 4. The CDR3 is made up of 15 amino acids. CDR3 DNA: TGTGCCAGCAGTGAAGCGGGGGGACAGGGTTACGAGCAGTACTTC. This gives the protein CASSEAGGQGYEQYF.

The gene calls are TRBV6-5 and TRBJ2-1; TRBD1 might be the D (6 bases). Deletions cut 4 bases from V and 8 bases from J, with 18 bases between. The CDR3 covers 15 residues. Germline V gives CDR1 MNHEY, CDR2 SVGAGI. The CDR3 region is CASSWLGDRMDEQFF. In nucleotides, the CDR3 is TGTGCCAGCAGTTGGCTGGGCGACAGGATGGATGAGCAGTTCTTC.

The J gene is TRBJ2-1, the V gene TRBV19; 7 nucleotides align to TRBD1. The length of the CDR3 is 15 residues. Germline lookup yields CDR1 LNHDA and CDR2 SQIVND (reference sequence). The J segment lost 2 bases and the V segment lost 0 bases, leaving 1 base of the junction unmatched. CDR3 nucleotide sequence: TGTGCCAGTAGTATAGACGGGACAGCCTACAATGAGCAGTTCTTC. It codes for CASSIDGTAYNEQFF.

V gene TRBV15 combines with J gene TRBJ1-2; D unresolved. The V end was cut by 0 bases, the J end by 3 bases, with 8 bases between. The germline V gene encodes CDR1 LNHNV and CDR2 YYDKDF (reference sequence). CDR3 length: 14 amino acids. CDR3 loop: CATSRDRVDYGYTF. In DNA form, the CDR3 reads TGTGCCACCAGCAGAGATCGAGTAGACTATGGCTACACCTTC.

The CDR3 DNA reads TGTGCCAGCGCAGCAGGGGCAAACACCATATATTTT. This translates into CASAAGANTIYF. This sequence joins TRBV2 and TRBJ1-3, with D perhaps TRBD1 (6 bases). Per germline, CDR1 SNHLY and CDR2 FYNNEI. The germline V and J ends were trimmed by 8 bases and 6 bases, with 11 bases remaining between them. The CDR3 sequence is 12 residues long.

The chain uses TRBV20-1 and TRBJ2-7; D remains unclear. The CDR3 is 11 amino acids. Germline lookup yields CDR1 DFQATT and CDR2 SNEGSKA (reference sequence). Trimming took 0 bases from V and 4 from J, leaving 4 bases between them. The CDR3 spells CSARDQYEQYF. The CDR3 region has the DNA TGCAGTGCTAGAGACCAATACGAGCAGTACTTC.

The CDR3 sequence is CASSLEEGAEAFF. CDR3 coding DNA: TGTGCCAGCAGCTTAGAGGAGGGAGCTGAAGCTTTCTTT. The rearrangement joins TRBV7-2 to TRBJ1-1; unclear D gene. CDR1 SGHTA and CDR2 FQGNSA come from the germline V gene. Trimming took off 1 base at V and 6 bases at J, with 9 bases between the two ends. The CDR3 has 13 residues.

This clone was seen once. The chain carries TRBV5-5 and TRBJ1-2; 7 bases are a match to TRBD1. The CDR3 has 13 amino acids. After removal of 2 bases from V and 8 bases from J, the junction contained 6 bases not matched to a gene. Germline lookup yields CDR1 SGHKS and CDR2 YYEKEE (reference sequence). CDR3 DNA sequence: TGTGCCAGCAGCTTTTTAGGAGGGGGCGGCTACACCTTC. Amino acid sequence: CASSFLGGGGYTF.

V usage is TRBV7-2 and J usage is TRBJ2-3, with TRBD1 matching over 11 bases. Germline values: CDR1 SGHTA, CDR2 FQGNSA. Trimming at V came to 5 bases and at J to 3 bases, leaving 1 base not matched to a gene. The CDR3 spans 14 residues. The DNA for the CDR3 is TGTGCCAGCAGCCGGGACAGGGGGACAGATACGCAGTATTTT. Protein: CASSRDRGTDTQYF.

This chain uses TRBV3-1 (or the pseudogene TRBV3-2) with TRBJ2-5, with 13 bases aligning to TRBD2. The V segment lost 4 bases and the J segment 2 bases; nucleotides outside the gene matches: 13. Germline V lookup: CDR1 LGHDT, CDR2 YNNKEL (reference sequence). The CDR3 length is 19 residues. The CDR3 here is CASSPQQIGLAGVQETQYF. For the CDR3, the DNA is TGTGCCAGCAGCCCACAACAGATAGGACTAGCGGGGGTTCAAGAGACCCAGTACTTC.